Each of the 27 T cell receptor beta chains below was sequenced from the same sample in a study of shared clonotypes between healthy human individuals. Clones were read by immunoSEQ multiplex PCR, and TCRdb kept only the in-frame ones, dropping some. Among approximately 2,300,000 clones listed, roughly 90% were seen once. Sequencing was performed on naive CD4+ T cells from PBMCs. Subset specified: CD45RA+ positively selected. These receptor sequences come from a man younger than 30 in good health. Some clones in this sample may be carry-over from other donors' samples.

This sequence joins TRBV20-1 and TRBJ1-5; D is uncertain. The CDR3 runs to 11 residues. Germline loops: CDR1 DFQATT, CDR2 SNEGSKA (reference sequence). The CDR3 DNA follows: TGCGGCCCCGGGAGCAATCAGCCCCAGCATTTT. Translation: CGPGSNQPQHF.

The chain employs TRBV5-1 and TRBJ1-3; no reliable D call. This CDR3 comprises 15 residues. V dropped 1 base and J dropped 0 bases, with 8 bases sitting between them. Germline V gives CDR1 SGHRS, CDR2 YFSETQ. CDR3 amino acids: CASSLSDNSGNTIYF. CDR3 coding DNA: TGCGCCAGCAGCTTGTCCGATAACTCTGGAAACACCATATATTTT. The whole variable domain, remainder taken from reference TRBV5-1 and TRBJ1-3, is KAGVTQTPRYLIKTRGQQVTLSCSPISGHRSVSWYQQTPGQGLQFLFEYFSETQRNKGNFPGRFSGRQFSNSRSEMNVSTLELGDSALYLCASSLSDNSGNTIYFGEGSWLTVV.

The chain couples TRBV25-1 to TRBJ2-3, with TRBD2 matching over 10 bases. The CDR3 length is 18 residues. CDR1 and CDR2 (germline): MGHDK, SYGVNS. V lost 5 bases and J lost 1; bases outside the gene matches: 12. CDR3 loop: CASSSLTWTSGRTDTQYF. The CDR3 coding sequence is TGTGCCAGCAGTTCCTTGACCTGGACTAGCGGCCGCACAGATACGCAGTATTTT.

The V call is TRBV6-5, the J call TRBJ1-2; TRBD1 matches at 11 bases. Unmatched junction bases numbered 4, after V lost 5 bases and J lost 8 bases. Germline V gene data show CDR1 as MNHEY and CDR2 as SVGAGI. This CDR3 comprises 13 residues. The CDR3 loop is CASSRTGGEGYTF. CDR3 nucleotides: TGTGCCAGCAGTCGGACAGGGGGCGAGGGCTACACCTTC.

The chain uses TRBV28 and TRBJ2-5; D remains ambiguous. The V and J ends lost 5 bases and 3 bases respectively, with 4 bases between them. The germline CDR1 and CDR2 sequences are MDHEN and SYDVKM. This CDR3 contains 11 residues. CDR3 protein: CASSHEETQYF. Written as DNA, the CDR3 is TGTGCCAGCAGTCACGAAGAGACCCAGTACTTC.

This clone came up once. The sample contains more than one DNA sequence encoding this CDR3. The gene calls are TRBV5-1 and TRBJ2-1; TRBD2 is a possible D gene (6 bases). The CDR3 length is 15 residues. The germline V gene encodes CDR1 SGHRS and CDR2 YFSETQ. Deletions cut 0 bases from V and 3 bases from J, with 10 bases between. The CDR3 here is CASSLAGGNYNEQFF. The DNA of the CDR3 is TGCGCCAGCAGCTTGGCCGGGGGTAACTACAATGAGCAGTTCTTC.

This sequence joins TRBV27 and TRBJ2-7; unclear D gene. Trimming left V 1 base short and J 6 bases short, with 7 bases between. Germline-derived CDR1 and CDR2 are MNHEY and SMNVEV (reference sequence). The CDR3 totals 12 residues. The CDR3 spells CASSLYPGEQYF. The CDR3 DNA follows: TGTGCCAGCAGTTTATATCCGGGCGAGCAGTACTTC.

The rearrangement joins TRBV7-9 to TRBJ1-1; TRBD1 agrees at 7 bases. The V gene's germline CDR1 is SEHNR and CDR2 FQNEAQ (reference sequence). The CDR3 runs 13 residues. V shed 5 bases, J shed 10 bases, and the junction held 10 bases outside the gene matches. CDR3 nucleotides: TGTGCCAGCAGCGTATTTACAGGGGTTGGAGCTTTCTTT. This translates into CASSVFTGVGAFF.

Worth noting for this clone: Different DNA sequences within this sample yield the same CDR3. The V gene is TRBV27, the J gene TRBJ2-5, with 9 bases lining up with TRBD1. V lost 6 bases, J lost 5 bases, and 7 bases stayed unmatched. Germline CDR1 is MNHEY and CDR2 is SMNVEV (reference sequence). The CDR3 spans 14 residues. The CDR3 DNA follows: TGTGCCAGCAGACTACAGGGGGCGGGGGAGACCCAGTACTTC. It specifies CASRLQGAGETQYF.

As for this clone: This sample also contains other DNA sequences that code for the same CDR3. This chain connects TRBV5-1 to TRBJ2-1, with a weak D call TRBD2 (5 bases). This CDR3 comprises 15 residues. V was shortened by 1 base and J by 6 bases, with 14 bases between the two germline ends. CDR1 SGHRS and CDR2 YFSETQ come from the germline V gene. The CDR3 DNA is TGCGCCAGCAGCTTGACGGGATTGGACTTCAATGAGCAGTTCTTC. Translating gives CASSLTGLDFNEQFF.

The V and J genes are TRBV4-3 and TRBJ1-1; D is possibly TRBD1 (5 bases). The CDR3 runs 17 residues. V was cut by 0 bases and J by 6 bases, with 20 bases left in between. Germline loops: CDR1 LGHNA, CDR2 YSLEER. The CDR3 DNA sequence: TGCGCCAGCAGCCAAGATCCGCGGGACCCCCGTGGCGCTGAAGCTTTCTTT. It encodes CASSQDPRDPRGAEAFF.

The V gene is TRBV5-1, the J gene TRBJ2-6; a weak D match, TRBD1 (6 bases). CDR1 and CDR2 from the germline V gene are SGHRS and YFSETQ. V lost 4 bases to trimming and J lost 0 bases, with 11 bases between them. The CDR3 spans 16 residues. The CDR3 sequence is CASSQGSFSGANVLTF. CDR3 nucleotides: TGCGCCAGCAGCCAGGGGTCCTTCTCTGGGGCCAACGTCCTGACTTTC.

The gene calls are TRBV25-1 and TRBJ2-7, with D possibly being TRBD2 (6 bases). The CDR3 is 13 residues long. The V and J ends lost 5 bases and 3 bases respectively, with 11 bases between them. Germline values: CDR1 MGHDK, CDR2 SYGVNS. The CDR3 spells CASSYFGGYEQYF. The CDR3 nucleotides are TGTGCCAGCAGTTATTTCGGGGGCTACGAGCAGTACTTC.

The CDR3 DNA reads as TGTGCCAGCTCACTCCGAGCAGATCCTTTCCTGAACACCGGGGAGCTGTTTTTT. It encodes CASSLRADPFLNTGELFF. The V gene is TRBV18, the J gene TRBJ2-2, with no clear D. Looked up from germline, CDR1 is KGHSH and CDR2 is LQKENI. Trimming took 4 bases from V and 1 from J, leaving 19 bases between them. This CDR3 is 18 amino acids long.

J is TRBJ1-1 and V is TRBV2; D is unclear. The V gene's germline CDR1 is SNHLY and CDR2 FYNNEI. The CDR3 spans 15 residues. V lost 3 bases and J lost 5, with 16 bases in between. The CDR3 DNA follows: TGTGCCAGCAGTGAGAACCAGGCGGGAGGGACTGAAGCTTTCTTT. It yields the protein CASSENQAGGTEAFF. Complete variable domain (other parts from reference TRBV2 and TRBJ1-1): EPEVTQTPSHQVTQMGQEVILRCVPISNHLYFYWYRQILGQKVEFLVSFYNNEISEKSEIFDDQFSVERPDGSNFTLKIRSTKLEDSAMYFCASSENQAGGTEAFFGQGTRLTVV.

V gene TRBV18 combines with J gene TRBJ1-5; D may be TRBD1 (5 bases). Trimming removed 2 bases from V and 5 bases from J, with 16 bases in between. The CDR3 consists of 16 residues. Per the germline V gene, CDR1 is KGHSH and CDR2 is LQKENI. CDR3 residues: CASSPGRQGADQPQHF. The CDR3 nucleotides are TGTGCCAGCTCACCAGGACGGCAGGGTGCAGATCAGCCCCAGCATTTT.

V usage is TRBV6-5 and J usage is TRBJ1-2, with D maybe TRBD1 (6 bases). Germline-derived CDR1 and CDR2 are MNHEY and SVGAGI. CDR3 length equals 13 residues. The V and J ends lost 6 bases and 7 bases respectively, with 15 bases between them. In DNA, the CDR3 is TGTGCCAGCAGGGACAGCCTAGGGGGTGGCTACACCTTC. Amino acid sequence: CASRDSLGGGYTF.

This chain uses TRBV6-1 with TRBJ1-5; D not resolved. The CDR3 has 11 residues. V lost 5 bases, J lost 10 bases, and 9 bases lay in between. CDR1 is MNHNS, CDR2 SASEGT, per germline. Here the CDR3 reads CASSQVPPQHF. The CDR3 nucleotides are TGTGCCAGCAGTCAAGTCCCTCCCCAGCATTTT.

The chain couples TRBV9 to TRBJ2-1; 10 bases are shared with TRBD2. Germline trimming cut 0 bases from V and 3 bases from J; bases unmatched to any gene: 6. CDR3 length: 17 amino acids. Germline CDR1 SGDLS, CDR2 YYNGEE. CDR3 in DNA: TGTGCCAGCAGCGTAGGGGGGGCTAGCGGGAGCTACAATGAGCAGTTCTTC. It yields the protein CASSVGGASGSYNEQFF.

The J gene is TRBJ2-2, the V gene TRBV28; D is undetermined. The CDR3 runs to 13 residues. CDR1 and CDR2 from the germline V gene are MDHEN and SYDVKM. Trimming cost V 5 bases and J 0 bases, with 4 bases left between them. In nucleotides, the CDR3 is TGTGCCAGCAGTGAAGCGAACACCGGGGAGCTGTTTTTT. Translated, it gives CASSEANTGELFF. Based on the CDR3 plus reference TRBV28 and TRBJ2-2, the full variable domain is DVKVTQSSRYLVKRTGEKVFLECVQDMDHENMFWYRQDPGLGLRLIYFSYDVKMKEKGDIPEGYSVSREKKERFSLILESASTNQTSMYLCASSEANTGELFFGEGSRLTVL.

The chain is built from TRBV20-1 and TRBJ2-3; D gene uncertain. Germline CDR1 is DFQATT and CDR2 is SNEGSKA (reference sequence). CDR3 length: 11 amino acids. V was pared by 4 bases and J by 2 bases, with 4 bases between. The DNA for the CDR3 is TGCAGTGCTAAATACACAGATACGCAGTATTTT. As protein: CSAKYTDTQYF.

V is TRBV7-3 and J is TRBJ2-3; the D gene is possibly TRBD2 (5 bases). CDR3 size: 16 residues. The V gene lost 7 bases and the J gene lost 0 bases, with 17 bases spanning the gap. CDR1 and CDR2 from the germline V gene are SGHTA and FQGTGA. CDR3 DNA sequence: TGTGCCAGCACCCCCGGACTGTCACCTAGCACAGATACGCAGTATTTT. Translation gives CASTPGLSPSTDTQYF.

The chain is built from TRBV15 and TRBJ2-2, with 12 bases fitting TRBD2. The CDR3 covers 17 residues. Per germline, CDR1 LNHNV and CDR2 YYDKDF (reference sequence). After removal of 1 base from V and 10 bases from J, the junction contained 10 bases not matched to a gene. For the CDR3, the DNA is TGTGCCACCAGCAGAGGGAAGCTAGCGGGAGGGCTCGAGGAGCTGTTTTTT. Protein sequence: CATSRGKLAGGLEELFF.

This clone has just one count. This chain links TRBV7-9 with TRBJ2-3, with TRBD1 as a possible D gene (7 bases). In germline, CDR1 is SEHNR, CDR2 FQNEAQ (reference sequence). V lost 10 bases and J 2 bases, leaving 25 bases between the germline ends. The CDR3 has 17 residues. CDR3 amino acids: CATRGARWHQNTDTQYF. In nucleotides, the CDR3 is TGTGCCACCAGGGGGGCCCGGTGGCACCAAAACACAGATACGCAGTATTTT.

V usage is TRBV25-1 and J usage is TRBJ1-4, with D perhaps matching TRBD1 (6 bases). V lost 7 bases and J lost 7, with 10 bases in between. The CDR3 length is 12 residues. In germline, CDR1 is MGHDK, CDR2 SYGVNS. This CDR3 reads CASKGGTEKLFF. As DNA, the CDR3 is TGTGCCAGCAAGGGGGGGACTGAAAAACTGTTTTTT.

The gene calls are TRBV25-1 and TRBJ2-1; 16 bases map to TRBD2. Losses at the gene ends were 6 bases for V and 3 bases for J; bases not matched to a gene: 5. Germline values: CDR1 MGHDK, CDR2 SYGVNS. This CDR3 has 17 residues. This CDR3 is CASRGTSGRANYNEQFF. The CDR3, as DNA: TGTGCCAGCAGAGGGACTAGCGGGAGGGCCAACTACAATGAGCAGTTCTTC.

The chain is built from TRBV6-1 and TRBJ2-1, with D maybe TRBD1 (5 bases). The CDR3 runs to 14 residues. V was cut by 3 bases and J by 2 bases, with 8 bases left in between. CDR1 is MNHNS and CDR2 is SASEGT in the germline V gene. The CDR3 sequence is CASSDRVTYNEQFF. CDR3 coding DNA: TGTGCCAGCAGTGACAGGGTGACCTACAATGAGCAGTTCTTC.